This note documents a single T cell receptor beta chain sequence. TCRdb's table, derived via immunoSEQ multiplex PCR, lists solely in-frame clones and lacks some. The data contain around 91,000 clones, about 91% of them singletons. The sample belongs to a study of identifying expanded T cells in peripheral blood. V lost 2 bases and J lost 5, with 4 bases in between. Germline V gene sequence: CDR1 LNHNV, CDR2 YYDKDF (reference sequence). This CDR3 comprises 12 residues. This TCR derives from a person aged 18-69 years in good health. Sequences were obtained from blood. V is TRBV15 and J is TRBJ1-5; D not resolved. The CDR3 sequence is CATSRRDQPQHF. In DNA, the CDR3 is TGTGCCACCAGCAGAAGGGATCAGCCCCAGCATTTT. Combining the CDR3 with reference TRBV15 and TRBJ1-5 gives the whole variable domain DAMVIQNPRYQVTQFGKPVTLSCSQTLNHNVMYWYQQKSSQAPKLLFHYYDKDFNNEADTPDNFQSRRPNTSFCFLDIRSPGLGDTAMYLCATSRRDQPQHFGDGTRLSIL.